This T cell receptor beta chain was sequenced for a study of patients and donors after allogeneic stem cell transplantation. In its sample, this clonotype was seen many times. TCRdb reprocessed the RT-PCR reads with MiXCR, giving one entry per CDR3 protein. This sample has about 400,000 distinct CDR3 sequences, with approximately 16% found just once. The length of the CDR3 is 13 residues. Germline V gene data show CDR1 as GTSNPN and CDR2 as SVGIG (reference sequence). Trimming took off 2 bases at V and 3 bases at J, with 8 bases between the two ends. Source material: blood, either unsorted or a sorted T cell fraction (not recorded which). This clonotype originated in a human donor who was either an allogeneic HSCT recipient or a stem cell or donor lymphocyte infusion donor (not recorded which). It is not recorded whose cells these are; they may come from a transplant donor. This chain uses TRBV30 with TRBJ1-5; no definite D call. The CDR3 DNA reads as TGTGCCTGGAGTTCGTCTTACAATCAGCCCCAGCATTTT. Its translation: CAWSSSYNQPQHF.